This T cell receptor (beta chain) was captured in a study of response to subunit inactivated influenza vaccine. Study conclusions and caveats: Few additional T cells are recruited per seasonal influenza vaccination, authors suggested.

Notes on this clonotype: What it binds is not known.

TCRdb re-derived calls from the RT-PCR reads in MiXCR, one entry per CDR3 protein. Of hundreds of thousands of distinct CDR3 sequences in the sample, approximately 14% were seen once. The CDR3 consists of 15 residues. V lost 8 bases and J lost 4; bases outside the gene matches: 8. Germline-derived CDR1 and CDR2 are MNHEY and SVGEGT. The TCR originated in a man aged 50 to 60 who received an inactivated influenza vaccine. Sequences were derived from PBMCs from blood, sampled approximately 15 days before vaccination. This chain uses TRBV6-2 or TRBV6-3 with TRBJ2-3; 11 nucleotides agree with TRBD2. The CDR3 protein is CASRRLAGPPDTQYF. The CDR3 bases are TGTGCCAGCCGTAGACTAGCGGGGCCTCCAGATACGCAGTATTTT.